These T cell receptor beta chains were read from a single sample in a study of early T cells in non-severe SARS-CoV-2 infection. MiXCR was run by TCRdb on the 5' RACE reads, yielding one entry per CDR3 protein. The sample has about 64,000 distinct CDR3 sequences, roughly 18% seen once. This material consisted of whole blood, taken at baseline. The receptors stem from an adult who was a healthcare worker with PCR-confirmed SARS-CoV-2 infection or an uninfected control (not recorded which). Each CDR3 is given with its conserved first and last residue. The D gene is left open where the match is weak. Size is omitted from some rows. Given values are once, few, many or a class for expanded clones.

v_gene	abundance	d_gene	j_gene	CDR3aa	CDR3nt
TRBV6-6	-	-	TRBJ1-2	CASSSTAGNYGYTF	TGTGCCAGCAGTTCAACGGCAGGGAACTATGGCTACACCTTC
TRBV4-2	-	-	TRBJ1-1	CASSQIRGGTEAFF	TGTGCCAGCAGCCAAATCCGAGGGGGAACTGAAGCTTTCTTT
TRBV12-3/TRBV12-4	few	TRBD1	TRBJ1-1	CASSFLTGGATEAFF	TGTGCCAGCAGTTTCTTAACAGGGGGGGCCACTGAAGCTTTCTTT
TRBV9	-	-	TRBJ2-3	CASSDGGASADTQYF	TGTGCCAGCAGCGATGGGGGGGCAAGCGCAGATACGCAGTATTTT
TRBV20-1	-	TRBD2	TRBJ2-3	CSASSGGGTISTDTQYF	TGCAGTGCGAGTTCTGGCGGGGGGACCATTTCGACAGATACGCAGTATTTT
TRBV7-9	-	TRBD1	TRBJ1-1	CASSLSSTGATFF	TGTGCCAGCAGCCTAAGCTCGACAGGGGCGACTTTCTTT
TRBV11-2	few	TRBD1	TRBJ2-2	CASTGGGTGGTGELFF	TGTGCCAGCACTGGCGGCGGGACAGGGGGAACCGGGGAGCTGTTTTTT
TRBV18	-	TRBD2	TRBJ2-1	CASSPSLAGGTYNEQFF	TGTGCCAGCTCACCATCGCTAGCGGGAGGAACCTACAATGAGCAGTTCTTC
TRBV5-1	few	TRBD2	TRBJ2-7	CASSLRTSESYEQYF	TGCGCCAGCAGCTTGCGGACTAGCGAATCCTACGAGCAGTACTTC
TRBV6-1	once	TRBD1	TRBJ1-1	CASRGRDRGNTEAFF	TGTGCCAGCAGGGGACGGGACAGAGGGAACACTGAAGCTTTCTTT
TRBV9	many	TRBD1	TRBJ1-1	CASSVDGRGRTEAFF	TGTGCCAGCAGCGTAGACGGCAGGGGGCGAACTGAAGCTTTCTTT
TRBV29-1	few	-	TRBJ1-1	CSVERGFQGISEAFF	TGCAGCGTTGAAAGGGGGTTTCAGGGAATCTCTGAAGCTTTCTTT
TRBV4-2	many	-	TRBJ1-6	CASSQPGLQNSPLHF	TGTGCCAGCAGCCAACCGGGACTGCAAAATTCACCCCTCCACTTT
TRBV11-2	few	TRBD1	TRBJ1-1	CASSLSPGQGDTEAFF	TGTGCCAGCAGCTTATCTCCCGGACAGGGAGACACTGAAGCTTTCTTT
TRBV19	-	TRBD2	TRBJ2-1	CASSGSRGKRDNEQFF	TGTGCCAGTAGTGGTTCGCGGGGGAAGAGAGACAATGAGCAGTTCTTC
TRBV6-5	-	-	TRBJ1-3	CASSYSSQKISGNTIYF	TGTGCCAGCAGTTACTCTTCCCAGAAGATCTCTGGAAACACCATATATTTT
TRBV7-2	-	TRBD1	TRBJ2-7	CASSQGQGREQYF	TGTGCCAGCTCGCAGGGACAGGGTCGCGAGCAGTACTTC
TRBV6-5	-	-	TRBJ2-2	CASSETGTGELFF	TGTGCCAGCAGTGAAACAGGGACCGGGGAGCTGTTTTTT
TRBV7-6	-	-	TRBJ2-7	CASSITGSDEQYF	TGTGCCAGCAGCATAACAGGGTCCGACGAGCAGTACTTC
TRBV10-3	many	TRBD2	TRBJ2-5	CATRGLAGETQYF	TGTGCCACACGAGGACTAGCGGGAGAGACCCAGTACTTC
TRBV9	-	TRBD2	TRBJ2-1	CASSHPSGTSGDSSYNEQFF	TGTGCCAGCAGCCACCCCTCCGGGACTAGCGGCGATAGCTCCTACAATGAGCAGTTCTTC
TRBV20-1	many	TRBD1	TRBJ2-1	CSARVDRGEGEQFF	TGCAGTGCTAGGGTAGACAGGGGGGAAGGTGAGCAGTTCTTC
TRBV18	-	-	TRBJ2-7	CASSQTGSSYEQYF	TGTGCCAGCTCCCAGACAGGATCCTCCTACGAGCAGTACTTC
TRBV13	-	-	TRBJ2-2	CASSQVTANTGELFF	TGTGCCAGCAGCCAGGTGACAGCGAACACCGGGGAGCTGTTTTTT
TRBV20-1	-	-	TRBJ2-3	CSARQGFTDTQYF	TGCAGTGCTAGACAGGGATTCACAGATACGCAGTATTTT
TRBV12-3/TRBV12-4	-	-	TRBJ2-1	CASQSTGAGYNEQFF	TGTGCCAGTCAATCTACCGGGGCGGGGTACAATGAGCAGTTCTTC
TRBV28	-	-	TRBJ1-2	CASSWPRDYGYTF	TGTGCCAGCAGTTGGCCGAGAGACTATGGCTACACCTTC
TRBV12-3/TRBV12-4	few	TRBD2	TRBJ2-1	CASNMYASGGANEQFF	TGTGCCAGCAACATGTACGCGAGCGGGGGGGCGAATGAGCAGTTCTTC
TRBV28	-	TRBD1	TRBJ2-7	CASRRLTGDHEQYF	TGTGCCAGCAGGCGCCTGACAGGGGACCACGAGCAGTACTTC
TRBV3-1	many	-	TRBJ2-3	CASSLQGFQYF	TGTGCCAGCAGCCTCCAGGGCTTTCAGTATTTT
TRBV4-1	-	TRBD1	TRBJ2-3	CASSHLDRDADTQYF	TGCGCCAGCAGCCACCTAGACAGGGACGCAGATACGCAGTATTTT
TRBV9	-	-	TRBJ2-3	CASSVEASDTQYF	TGTGCCAGCAGCGTAGAGGCATCAGATACGCAGTATTTT
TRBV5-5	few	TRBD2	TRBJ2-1	CASRRGLAGWNEQFF	TGTGCCAGCAGGCGGGGACTAGCGGGATGGAATGAGCAGTTCTTC
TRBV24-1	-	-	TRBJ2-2	CATQGGRRTGELFF	TGTGCCACTCAGGGGGGCCGGCGGACCGGGGAGCTGTTTTTT
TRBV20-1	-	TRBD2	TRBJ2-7	CSPNGLAGGNEQYF	TGCAGTCCTAACGGACTAGCGGGAGGGAACGAGCAGTACTTC
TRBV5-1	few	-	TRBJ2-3	CASRGSTYTDTQYF	TGCGCCAGCAGGGGGAGTACATACACAGATACGCAGTATTTT
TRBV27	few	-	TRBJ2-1	CASSFRDNNEQFF	TGTGCCAGCAGTTTCCGGGATAACAATGAGCAGTTCTTC
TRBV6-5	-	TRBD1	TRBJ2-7	CASSYRDRGSYEQYF	TGTGCCAGCAGTTACAGGGACAGGGGTTCCTACGAGCAGTACTTC
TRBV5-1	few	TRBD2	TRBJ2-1	CASSLPSGSGEQFF	TGCGCCAGCAGCTTGCCTAGCGGGAGTGGTGAGCAGTTCTTC
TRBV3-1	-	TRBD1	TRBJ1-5	CASSLGQNNQPQHF	TGTGCCAGCAGCCTGGGACAGAACAATCAGCCCCAGCATTTT
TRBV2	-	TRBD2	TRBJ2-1	CASSTGLASGNEQFF	TGTGCCAGCAGTACAGGACTAGCGTCCGGCAATGAGCAGTTCTTC
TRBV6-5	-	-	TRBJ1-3	CASRTSGNTIYF	TGTGCCAGCAGGACAAGTGGAAACACCATATATTTT
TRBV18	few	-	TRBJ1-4	CASSLGTLEKLFF	TGTGCCAGCTCACTCGGGACTCTAGAAAAACTGTTTTTT
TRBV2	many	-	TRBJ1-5	CASTQRGGNQPQHF	TGTGCCAGCACCCAAAGGGGGGGCAATCAGCCCCAGCATTTT
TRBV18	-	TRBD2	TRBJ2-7	CASSPMSGRTTYEQYF	TGTGCCAGCTCACCTATGAGCGGGAGGACGACCTACGAGCAGTACTTC
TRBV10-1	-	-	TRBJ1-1	CASSESLGRLNTEAFF	TGCGCCAGCAGTGAGTCCTTGGGGCGATTGAACACTGAAGCTTTCTTT
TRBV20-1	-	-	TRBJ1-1	CSASLADTEAFF	TGCAGTGCTAGTCTGGCGGACACTGAAGCTTTCTTT
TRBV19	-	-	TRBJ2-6	CASSSNRVGANVLTF	TGTGCCAGTAGTTCCAACAGGGTCGGGGCCAACGTCCTGACTTTC
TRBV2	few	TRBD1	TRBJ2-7	CASSGTGTGTYEQYF	TGTGCCAGCAGTGGAACCGGGACAGGGACCTACGAGCAGTACTTC
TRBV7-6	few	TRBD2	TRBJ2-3	CASSLATSGSTDTQYF	TGTGCCAGCAGCTTAGCCACTAGCGGGAGCACAGATACGCAGTATTTT
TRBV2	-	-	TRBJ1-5	CASSGEGTRNQPQHF	TGTGCCAGCAGTGGAGAAGGCACCCGCAATCAGCCCCAGCATTTT
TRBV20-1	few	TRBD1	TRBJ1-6	CSARDTGQGDNSPLHF	TGCAGTGCTAGAGATACTGGGCAGGGGGATAATTCACCCCTCCACTTT
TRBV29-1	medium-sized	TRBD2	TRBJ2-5	CSVVPGLARETQYF	TGCAGCGTGGTTCCGGGACTAGCGAGAGAGACCCAGTACTTC
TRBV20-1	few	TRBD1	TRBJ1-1	CSARATGRTEAFF	TGCAGTGCTAGAGCGACAGGGCGAACTGAAGCTTTCTTT
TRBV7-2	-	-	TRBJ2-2	CASSLVGALRTGELFF	TGTGCCAGCAGCTTAGTCGGAGCGTTAAGGACCGGGGAGCTGTTTTTT
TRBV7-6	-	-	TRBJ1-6	CASSSTTTGRNSPLHF	TGTGCCAGCAGCTCGACCACTACGGGCCGGAATTCACCCCTCCACTTT
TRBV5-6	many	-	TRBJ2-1	CASSMGLFPLRGNEQFF	TGTGCCAGCAGCATGGGACTTTTTCCTCTACGGGGCAATGAGCAGTTCTTC
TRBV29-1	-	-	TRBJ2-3	CSVGSADTDTQYF	TGCAGCGTTGGATCTGCGGACACAGATACGCAGTATTTT
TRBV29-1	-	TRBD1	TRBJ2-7	CSVRTGISEQYF	TGCAGCGTGCGGACAGGGATATCAGAGCAGTACTTC
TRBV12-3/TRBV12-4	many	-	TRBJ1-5	CASSIRVQPQHF	TGTGCCAGCAGTATCAGGGTTCAGCCCCAGCATTTT